This TCR beta chain was sequenced for a study of shared clonotypes between healthy human individuals (TCRdb year 2020). Background for the entire study: The cohort comprised two women and three men aged 18 to 49 years. For each donor, three plates each were used for CD4 naive and CD4 memory, two plates were used for CD8 naive, and one plate was used for CD8 memory. The study deeply sequenced blood TCR repertoires of five healthy adults to estimate repertoire size and the extent of clonotype sharing between individuals. To increase sequencing depth and limit assay-specific biases, TCR repertoire library preparation and sequencing were carried out by different laboratories using diverse techniques. Between about 0.9 and 9 billion PBMCs per donor were obtained by leukapheresis. Paper-wide results and their limitations: Pairwise subsampling led to the expectation that sequencing depth would affect the degree of clonotype sharing among donors. Even with the large sequencing depth, rarefaction of the sorted-subset datasets indicated that sequencing was incomplete. Estimated clonotype richness was generally larger for naive than for memory subsets. The small number of donors limited the genetic and exposure-history diversity represented. Compared with non-shared clonotypes, the clonotypes found in all four sorted-subset donors had higher generation probabilities. Only blood was sampled, and tissue TCR repertoires likely differ from those in blood. About 4.5% of naive CD4, around 3.5% of naive CD8, 2% to 2.5% of memory CD4, and approximately 0.4% of memory CD8 clonotypes were shared across several donors.

Using the deep immunoSEQ assay, TCR CDR3 regions were amplified from genomic DNA by multiplex PCR. Extracted genomic DNA from each cell subset was distributed evenly across all wells of several immunoSEQ 96-well plates, and each plate was treated as a replicate. Each replicate PCR for sorted subsets received around 200 ng genomic DNA, equal to tens of thousands of T cell genomes. The purified libraries were quantified using a Qubit 3.0 fluorometer, sized with a Bioanalyzer 2100, and then quantified again using the KAPA Library Quantification kit. Each immunoSEQ 96-well plate was sequenced on its own single-read 150-cycle Illumina NextSeq 550 flow cell. In the paper's pipeline: The immunoSEQ output contained only junctional sequences without quality scores, so filtering could not match that applied to full-length reads. Sequences were annotated with PyIR, a Python wrapper for IgBLAST v1.9, using IMGT germline references to assign V/J genes and CDR3. Any read was removed if the V/J assignment was weak (E-value above 1e-6), the CDR3 was missing, or the read contained stop codons, out-of-frame junctions, or ambiguous translated residues. V3J clonotypes were defined as sequences sharing an identical inferred V gene, J gene, and CDR3 amino acid sequence. To compute the percentage overlap between repertoires, the number of shared unique clonotypes was divided by the size of the smaller repertoire. Richness of each repertoire was evaluated using RTK rarefaction, the Chao1 estimator, and Recon v2.1 estimates of unobserved clonotypes. OLGA was used to compute generation probabilities for all TCRbeta clonotypes that the gDNA method yielded from a handful of donors. TCRdb's version of the immuneACCESS table is confined to in-frame rearrangements and falls short of the full clone set. An unresolved V gene accounts for under half of the shortfall where checked; the remainder is of unknown origin. The V and J calls and the clone size are those of that table, but D and trimming were determined from the DNA. Counted in this sample were under 1,100,000 clones; about 74% of them appeared once. Of the sample, about 1.5% falls within the top ten clones.

This clone was observed a few times. This clone's antigen is unknown. Base qualities are missing; no much larger clone stands one base away. The donors were healthy, HIV-negative adults who had no recently reported acute infections or vaccinations. All donors were Caucasian adults living in Nashville, Tennessee, USA. CD4+ T cells were enriched through magnetic negative selection, after which naive cells were positively selected on CD45RA and the remaining negative fraction served as the memory subset. After blood collection by leukapheresis, PBMCs were isolated using Ficoll-Histopaque density gradient centrifugation and then cryopreserved in the vapor phase of liquid nitrogen. Analytical flow cytometry was used to check the purity and quantity of every magnetically sorted T cell population. Each sorted fraction had its genomic DNA isolated and then quantified by UV absorbance on a Nanodrop 2000c.

Taken from cysteine to phenylalanine, the CDR3 has 14 residues. The only DNA kept is the CDR3, 42 bases in frame from the first base. The germline V gene encodes CDR1 KGHSH and CDR2 LQKENI. Cut back by 5 bases and 8 bases, the V and J ends lie 16 bases apart. The rearranged segments are TRBV18 and TRBJ2-4; the D gene could be TRBD1 or TRBD2, each one agreeing over 6 bases. The specimen was memory CD4+ T cells sorted from blood. The cell subset or site label, as the study defines it: CD45RA-negative fraction. This sequence originates from a man between 18 and 29 years old in good health. The nucleotide sequence reads TGTGCCAGCTCAATAGGAGGGGGACGGGACATTCAGTACTTC. Its protein product is CASSIGGGRDIQYF.